This T cell receptor beta chain was sequenced during a study of T cells in women clearing cervical HPV infection. Overall study findings and caveats: Repertoire richness, not evenness, was significantly elevated in CIN3+ cases versus controls. Timing of associations relative to infection is unclear; T-cell subsets were not isolated.

In regard to this clone: Antigen specificity is unknown. The DNA ends 3 residues before the CDR3 does, and the rest of the CDR3 is filled in from the germline J gene.

V lost 2 bases and J 0 bases, leaving 10 bases between the germline ends. Germline assignment: CDR1 MNHEY and CDR2 SMNVEV (reference sequence). This CDR3 spans 15 amino acids. The repertoire was sequenced with immunoSEQ multiplex PCR; TCRdb's copy has only in-frame clones and lacks some. Its table lists some 16,000 clones. This receptor was obtained from a woman between 18 and 70 years old with a cervical HPV16 infection that either progressed to CIN3+ or cleared (not recorded which). The genes are TRBV27 and TRBJ2-5, with a weak D call TRBD2 (6 bases). Sequences were obtained from blood buffy coat. Incomplete CDR3 DNA: TGTGCCAGCAGTTTAGGGGGACTTTACCAAGAGACC. Translated: CASSLGGLYQET. The entire CDR3 is CASSLGGLYQETQYF.